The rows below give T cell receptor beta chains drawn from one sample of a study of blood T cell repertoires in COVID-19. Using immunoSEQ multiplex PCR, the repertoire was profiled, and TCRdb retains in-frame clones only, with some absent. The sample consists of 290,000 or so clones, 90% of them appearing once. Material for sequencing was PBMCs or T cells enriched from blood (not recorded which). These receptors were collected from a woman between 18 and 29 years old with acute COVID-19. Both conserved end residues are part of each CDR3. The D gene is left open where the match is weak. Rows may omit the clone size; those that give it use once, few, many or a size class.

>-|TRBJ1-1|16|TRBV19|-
CASSSGNRNWNTEAFF
TGTGCCAGTAGCTCCGGAAACAGAAACTGGAACACTGAAGCTTTCTTT
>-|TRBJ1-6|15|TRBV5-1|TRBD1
CASSSRDRGSSPLHF
TGCGCCAGCAGCTCCCGGGACAGGGGTAGTTCACCCCTCCACTTT
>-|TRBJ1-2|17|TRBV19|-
CASSIVGLAETNYGYTF
TGTGCCAGTAGTATAGTTGGGTTGGCGGAGACTAACTATGGCTACACCTTC
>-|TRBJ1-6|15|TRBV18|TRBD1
CASSPLTGYNSPLHF
TGTGCCAGCTCACCATTGACAGGGTATAATTCACCCCTCCACTTT
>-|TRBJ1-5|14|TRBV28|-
CAGARQGNNQPQHF
TGTGCCGGCGCCAGGCAGGGTAACAATCAGCCCCAGCATTTT
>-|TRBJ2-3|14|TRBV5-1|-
CASSLGVSTDTQYF
TGCGCCAGCAGCTTGGGCGTTAGCACAGATACGCAGTATTTT
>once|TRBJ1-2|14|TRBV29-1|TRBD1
CSADPGTGDYGYTF
TGCAGCGCAGATCCCGGGACAGGAGACTATGGCTACACCTTC
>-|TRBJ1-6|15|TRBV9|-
CASSVGAWDNSPLHF
TGTGCCAGCAGCGTTGGGGCTTGGGATAATTCACCCCTCCACTTT
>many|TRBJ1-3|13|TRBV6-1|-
CASREGSGNTIYF
TGTGCCAGCAGAGAAGGCAGCGGGAACACCATATATTTT
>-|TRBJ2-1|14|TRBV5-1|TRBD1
CASSSGQDYNEQFF
TGCGCCAGCAGCTCGGGACAGGACTACAATGAGCAGTTCTTC
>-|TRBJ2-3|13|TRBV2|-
CASSGQGSDTQYF
TGTGCCAGCTCAGGGCAGGGTTCAGATACGCAGTATTTT
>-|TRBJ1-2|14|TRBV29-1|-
CSVEAEAPNYGYTF
TGCAGCGTTGAAGCCGAAGCGCCAAACTATGGCTACACCTTC
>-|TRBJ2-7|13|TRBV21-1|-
CASSNLQPYEQYF
TGTGCCAGCAGCAACTTACAGCCCTACGAGCAGTACTTC
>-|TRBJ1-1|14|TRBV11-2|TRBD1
CASSLSTGGTEAFF
TGTGCCAGCAGCTTATCAACAGGGGGCACTGAAGCTTTCTTT
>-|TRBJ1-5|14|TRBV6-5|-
CASSYGQSDQPQHF
TGTGCCAGCAGTTACGGGCAGTCAGATCAGCCCCAGCATTTT
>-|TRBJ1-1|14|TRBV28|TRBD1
CASSPGQGGTEAFF
TGTGCCAGCAGTCCTGGACAGGGGGGCACTGAAGCTTTCTTT
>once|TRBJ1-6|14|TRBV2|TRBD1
CASRVDRANSPLHF
TGTGCCAGCAGGGTAGACAGGGCAAATTCACCCCTCCACTTT